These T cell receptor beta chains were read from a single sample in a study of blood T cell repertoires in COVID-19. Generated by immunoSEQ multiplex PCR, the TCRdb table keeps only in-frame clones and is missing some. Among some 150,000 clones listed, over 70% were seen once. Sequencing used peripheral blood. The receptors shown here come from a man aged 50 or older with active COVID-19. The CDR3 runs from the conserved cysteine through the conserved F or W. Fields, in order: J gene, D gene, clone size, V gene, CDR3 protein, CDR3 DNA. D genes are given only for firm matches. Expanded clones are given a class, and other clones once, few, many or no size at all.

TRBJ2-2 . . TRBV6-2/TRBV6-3 CASSPGGRVTGELFF TGTGCCAGCAGTCCCGGGGGGCGGGTGACCGGGGAGCTGTTTTTT
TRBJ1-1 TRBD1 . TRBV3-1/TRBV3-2 CASSRTGGSTEAFF TGTGCCAGCAGCCGGACAGGGGGAAGCACTGAAGCTTTCTTT
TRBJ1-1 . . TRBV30 CAWSVRGGKGTEAFF TGTGCCTGGAGTGTAAGGGGGGGGAAAGGCACTGAAGCTTTCTTT
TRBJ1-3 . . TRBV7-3 CASSSIPTPIFF TGTGCCAGCAGCTCTATCCCGACTCCCATTTTTTTT
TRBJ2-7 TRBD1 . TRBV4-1 CASSQEGQGFHEQYF TGCGCCAGCAGCCAAGAAGGACAGGGTTTCCACGAGCAGTACTTC
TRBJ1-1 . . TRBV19 CASSIRSRGNTEAFF TGTGCCAGTAGTATAAGAAGCAGGGGGAACACTGAAGCTTTCTTT
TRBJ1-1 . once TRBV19 CASSIGSLNTEAFF TGTGCCAGTAGTATAGGGAGTTTGAACACTGAAGCTTTCTTT
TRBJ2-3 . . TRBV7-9 CASSATSSADTQYF TGTGCCAGCAGCGCTACTAGTTCCGCAGATACGCAGTATTTT
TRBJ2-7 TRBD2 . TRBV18 CASSPSRTSGDYEQYF TGTGCCAGCTCACCTTCTAGGACTAGCGGGGACTACGAGCAGTACTTC
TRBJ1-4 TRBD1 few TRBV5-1 CASSPGTVSNEKLFF TGCGCCAGCAGCCCGGGGACAGTTTCAAATGAAAAACTGTTTTTT
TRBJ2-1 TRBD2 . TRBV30 CAWSRISGGSYNEQFF TGTGCCTGGAGTAGGATTAGCGGGGGCTCCTACAATGAGCAGTTCTTC
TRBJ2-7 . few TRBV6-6 CASIPTGSYEQYF TGTGCCAGCATTCCCACCGGGAGCTACGAGCAGTACTTC
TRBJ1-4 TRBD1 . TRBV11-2 CASSLDHRGGEKLFF TGTGCCAGCAGCTTAGACCACAGGGGTGGAGAAAAACTGTTTTTT
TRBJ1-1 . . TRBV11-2 CASSKLISNTEAFF TGTGCCAGCAGCAAGCTCATTTCTAACACTGAAGCTTTCTTT
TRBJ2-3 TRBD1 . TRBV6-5 CASSRRDRGTDTQYF TGTGCCAGCAGTCGCCGGGACAGGGGCACAGATACGCAGTATTTT
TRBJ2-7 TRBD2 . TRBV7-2 CASSFRKTSGVAYEQYF TGTGCCAGCAGCTTCCGAAAGACTAGCGGGGTTGCCTACGAGCAGTACTTC
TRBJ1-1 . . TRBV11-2 CASSFDLKATEAFF TGTGCCAGCAGCTTCGACTTGAAAGCCACTGAAGCTTTCTTT
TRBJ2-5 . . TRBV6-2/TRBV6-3 CASSYIGTQETQYF TGTGCCAGCAGTTACATAGGGACACAAGAGACCCAGTACTTC
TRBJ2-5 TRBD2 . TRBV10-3 CAPWRQRGQETQYF TGTGCCCCATGGCGGCAGCGGGGACAAGAGACCCAGTACTTC
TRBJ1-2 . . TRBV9 CASSVVGPGQGNYGYTF TGTGCCAGCAGCGTAGTCGGCCCGGGCCAGGGAAACTATGGCTACACCTTC
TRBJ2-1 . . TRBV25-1 CASRTRTGEQFF TGTGCCAGCAGGACTAGGACTGGAGAGCAGTTCTTC
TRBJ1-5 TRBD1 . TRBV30 CAWRTGGNQPQHF TGTGCCTGGAGGACAGGGGGCAATCAGCCCCAGCATTTT
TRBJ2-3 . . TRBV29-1 CSVEYGGSTDTQYF TGCAGCGTTGAATATGGGGGGAGCACAGATACGCAGTATTTT
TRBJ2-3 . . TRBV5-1 CASSLLRVRTDTQYF TGCGCCAGCAGCTTGCTCAGGGTTCGCACAGATACGCAGTATTTT
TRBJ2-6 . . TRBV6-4 CASSWSSGANVLTF TGTGCCAGCAGCTGGAGCTCTGGGGCCAACGTCCTGACTTTC
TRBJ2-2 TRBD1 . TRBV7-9 CASPPFPTGANTGELFF TGTGCCAGCCCTCCCTTCCCGACAGGGGCGAACACCGGGGAGCTGTTTTTT
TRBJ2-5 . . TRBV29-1 CSVGIRVEETQYF TGCAGCGTTGGAATCAGGGTGGAAGAGACCCAGTACTTC
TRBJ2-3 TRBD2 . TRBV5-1 CASSPGRTSGSTDTQYF TGCGCCAGCAGCCCAGGAAGGACTAGCGGATCCACAGATACGCAGTATTTT
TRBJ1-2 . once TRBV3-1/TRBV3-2 CASSLKIGPTPGVYGYTF TGTGCCAGCAGCCTCAAAATTGGTCCTACTCCAGGGGTCTATGGCTACACCTTC
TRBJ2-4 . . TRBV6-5 CASSLLIAKNIQYF TGTGCCAGCAGTCTCTTAATAGCCAAAAACATTCAGTACTTC
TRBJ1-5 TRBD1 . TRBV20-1 CSASEQGNNQPQHF TGCAGTGCTAGTGAACAGGGGAACAATCAGCCCCAGCATTTT
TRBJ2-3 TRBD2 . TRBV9 CASNLGAGGRADTQYF TGTGCCAGCAACCTAGGGGCGGGAGGGCGTGCAGATACGCAGTATTTT
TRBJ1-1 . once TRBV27 CASTSRGMRGVTEAFF TGTGCCAGCACCTCGAGGGGGATGAGAGGGGTCACTGAAGCTTTCTTT
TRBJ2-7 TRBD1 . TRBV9 CASSVSGGDRVSEQYF TGTGCCAGCAGCGTATCCGGCGGGGACAGGGTTAGCGAGCAGTACTTC
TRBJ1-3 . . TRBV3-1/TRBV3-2 CASSQTGRSIYF TGTGCCAGCAGCCAAACAGGGAGATCCATATATTTT
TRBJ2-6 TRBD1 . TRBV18 CASSLSAGGLNAGGANVLTF TGTGCCAGCTCACTCTCGGCAGGGGGCCTAAACGCCGGTGGGGCCAACGTCCTGACTTTC
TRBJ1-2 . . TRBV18 CASSSDSSQSGYTF TGTGCCAGCTCATCGGACAGCTCGCAGAGCGGCTACACCTTC
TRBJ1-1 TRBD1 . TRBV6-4 CASSRDRLNTEAFF TGTGCCAGCAGCCGGGACAGACTTAACACTGAAGCTTTCTTT
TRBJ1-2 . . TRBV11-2 CASSLTANYGYTF TGTGCCAGCAGCTTAACAGCCAACTATGGCTACACCTTC
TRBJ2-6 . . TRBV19 CASRDFSSGANVLTF TGTGCCAGTAGGGACTTTAGCTCTGGGGCCAACGTCCTGACTTTC
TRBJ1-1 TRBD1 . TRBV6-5 CASSGQENTEAFF TGTGCCAGCAGCGGACAGGAGAACACTGAAGCTTTCTTT